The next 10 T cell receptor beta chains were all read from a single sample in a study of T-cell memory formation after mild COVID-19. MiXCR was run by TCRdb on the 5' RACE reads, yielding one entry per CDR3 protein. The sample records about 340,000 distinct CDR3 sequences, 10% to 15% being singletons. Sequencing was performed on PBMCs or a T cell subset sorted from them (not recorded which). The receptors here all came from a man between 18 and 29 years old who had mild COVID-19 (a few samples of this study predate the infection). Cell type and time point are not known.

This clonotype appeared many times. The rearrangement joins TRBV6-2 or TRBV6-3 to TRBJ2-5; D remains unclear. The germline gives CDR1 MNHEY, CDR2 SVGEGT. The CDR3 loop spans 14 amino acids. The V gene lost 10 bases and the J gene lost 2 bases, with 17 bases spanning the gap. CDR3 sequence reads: CATTIDRDQETQYF. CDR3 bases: TGTGCCACTACCATCGATAGGGATCAAGAGACCCAGTACTTC.

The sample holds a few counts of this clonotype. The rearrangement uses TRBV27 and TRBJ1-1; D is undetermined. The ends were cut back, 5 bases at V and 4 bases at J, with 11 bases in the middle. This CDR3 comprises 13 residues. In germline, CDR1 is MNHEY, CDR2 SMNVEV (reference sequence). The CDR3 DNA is TGTGCCAGCAGTCCCGCATCGTCCACTGAAGCTTTCTTT. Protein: CASSPASSTEAFF.

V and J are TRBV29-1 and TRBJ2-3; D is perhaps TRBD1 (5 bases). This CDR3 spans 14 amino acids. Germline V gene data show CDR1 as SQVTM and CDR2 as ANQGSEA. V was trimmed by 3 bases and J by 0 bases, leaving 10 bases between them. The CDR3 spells CSVEGLTSTDTQYF. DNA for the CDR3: TGCAGCGTTGAGGGGCTAACTAGCACAGATACGCAGTATTTT.

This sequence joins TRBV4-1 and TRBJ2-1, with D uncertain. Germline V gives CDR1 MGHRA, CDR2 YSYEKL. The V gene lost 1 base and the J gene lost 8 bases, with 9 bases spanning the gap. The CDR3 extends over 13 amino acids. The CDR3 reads CASSQVMADEQFF. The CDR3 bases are TGCGCCAGCAGCCAAGTTATGGCCGATGAGCAGTTCTTC.

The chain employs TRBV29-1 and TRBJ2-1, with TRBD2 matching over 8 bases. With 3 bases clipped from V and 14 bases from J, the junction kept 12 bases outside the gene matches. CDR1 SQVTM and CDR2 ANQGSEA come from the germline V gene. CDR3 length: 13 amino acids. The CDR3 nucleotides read TGCAGCGTTGATCCAGCGGGGGAGTATAGGAAGTTCTTC. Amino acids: CSVDPAGEYRKFF.

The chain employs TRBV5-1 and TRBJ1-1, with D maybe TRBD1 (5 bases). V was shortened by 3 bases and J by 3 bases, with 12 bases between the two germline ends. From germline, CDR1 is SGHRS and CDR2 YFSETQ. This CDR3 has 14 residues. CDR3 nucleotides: TGCGCCAGCAGCTCTGGGACCGATTACACTGAAGCTTTCTTT. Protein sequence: CASSSGTDYTEAFF.

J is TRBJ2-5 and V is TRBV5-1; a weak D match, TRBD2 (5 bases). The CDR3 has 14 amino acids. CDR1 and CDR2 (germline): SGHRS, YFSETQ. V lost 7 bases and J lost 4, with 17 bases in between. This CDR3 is CASRADGGRETQYF. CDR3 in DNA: TGCGCCAGCCGCGCGGACGGAGGACGAGAGACCCAGTACTTC.

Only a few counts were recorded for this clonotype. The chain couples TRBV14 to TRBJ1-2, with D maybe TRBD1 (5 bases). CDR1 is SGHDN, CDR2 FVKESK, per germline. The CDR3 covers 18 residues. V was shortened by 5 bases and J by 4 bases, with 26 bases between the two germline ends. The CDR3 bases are TGTGCCAGCAGCAGCAATAGGAGACAGAAGGCCCCTAGCTATGGCTACACCTTC. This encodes CASSSNRRQKAPSYGYTF. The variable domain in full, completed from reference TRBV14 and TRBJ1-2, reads EAGVTQFPSHSVIEKGQTVTLRCDPISGHDNLYWYRRVMGKEIKFLLHFVKESKQDESGMPNNRFLAERTGGTYSTLKVQPAELEDSGVYFCASSSNRRQKAPSYGYTFGSGTRLTVV.

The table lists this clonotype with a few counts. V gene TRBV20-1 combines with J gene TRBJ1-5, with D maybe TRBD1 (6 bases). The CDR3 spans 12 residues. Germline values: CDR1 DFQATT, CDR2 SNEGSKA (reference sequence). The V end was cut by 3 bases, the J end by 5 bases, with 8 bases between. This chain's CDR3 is CSARDSHQPQHF. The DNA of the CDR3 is TGCAGTGCTAGGGACAGTCATCAGCCCCAGCATTTT.

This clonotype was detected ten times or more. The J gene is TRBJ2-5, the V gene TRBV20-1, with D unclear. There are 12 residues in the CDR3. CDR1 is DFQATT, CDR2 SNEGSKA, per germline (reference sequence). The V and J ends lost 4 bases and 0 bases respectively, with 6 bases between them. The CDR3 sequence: CSAKKDQETQYF. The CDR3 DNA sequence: TGCAGTGCTAAAAAGGACCAAGAGACCCAGTACTTC.